What follows are 22 T cell receptor beta chains derived from one specimen sequenced in a study of CD8+CD57+ T cells in acquired aplastic anemia. Patients selected for sequencing had displayed CD8+CD57+ cell expansion by flow cytometry. Researchers used genomic DNA as the template to profile TCR beta VDJ and CDR3. TCRdb passed the reads through MiXCR, listing each CDR3 protein once. The sample contains roughly 260,000 distinct CDR3 sequences, more than 40% of which appear only once. Sequenced input: sorted CD4+, CD8+, or CD8+CD57+ T cells (not recorded which) from PBMCs. The receptors here all came from a human donor with aplastic anemia.

This sequence joins TRBV19 and TRBJ1-6; 9 nucleotides line up with TRBD1. This CDR3 has 14 residues. V shed 7 bases, J shed 8 bases, and the junction held 6 bases outside the gene matches. The germline V gene encodes CDR1 LNHDA and CDR2 SQIVND (reference sequence). The chain's CDR3 is CASMGTGWYSPLHF. CDR3 nucleotides: TGTGCCAGTATGGGGACAGGGTGGTATTCACCCCTCCACTTT.

The rearrangement links TRBV29-1 to TRBJ2-1; 10 bases align to TRBD1. In germline, CDR1 is SQVTM, CDR2 ANQGSEA. Trimming at V came to 0 bases and at J to 5 bases, leaving 4 bases not matched to a gene. The CDR3 runs 15 residues. In nucleotides, the CDR3 is TGCAGCGTTGAAGATGTGGGACAGGGGCACAATGAGCAGTTCTTC. It specifies CSVEDVGQGHNEQFF.

The chain recombines TRBV14 with TRBJ1-2; D is uncertain. The V gene's germline CDR1 is SGHDN and CDR2 FVKESK. The CDR3 covers 15 residues. Trimming removed 1 base from V and 4 bases from J, with 13 bases in between. CDR3 amino acids: CASSQGGRPSYGYTF. CDR3 bases: TGTGCCAGCAGCCAAGGCGGTCGGCCCAGCTATGGCTACACCTTC.

The chain carries TRBV5-6 and TRBJ2-7; 7 bases are a match to TRBD1. The junction had 8 bases not matched to a gene; V was cut back by 7 bases and J by 4 bases. Germline V gene sequence: CDR1 SGHDT, CDR2 YYEEEE. This CDR3 spans 13 amino acids. The CDR3 reads CASGSDRAYEQYF. CDR3 sequence (DNA): TGTGCCAGCGGCTCCGACAGGGCTTACGAGCAGTACTTC.

The chain is built from TRBV20-1 and TRBJ1-1; 7 bases are shared with TRBD1. Trimming cost V 3 bases and J 6 bases; bases outside gene matches: 1. CDR3 length: 11 residues. Germline V gene sequence: CDR1 DFQATT, CDR2 SNEGSKA (reference sequence). The CDR3, as DNA: TGCAGTGCTAGTCAGGGGGCTGAAGCTTTCTTT. Translated, it gives CSASQGAEAFF.

This clonotype occurred many times. CDR3 coding DNA: TGTGCCAGCAGAGATACGGACAAACTGTTTTTT. Amino acids: CASRDTDKLFF. This chain joins TRBV6-5 and TRBJ1-4; D is unclear. The CDR3 runs 11 residues. V lost 6 bases to trimming and J lost 11 bases, with 10 bases between them. Looked up from germline, CDR1 is MNHEY and CDR2 is SVGAGI.

The chain links TRBV9 to TRBJ1-1; D possibly corresponds to TRBD1 (6 bases). The CDR3 covers 15 residues. The V end lost 0 bases, the J end lost 5 bases, and 14 bases lay between the germline ends. Germline values: CDR1 SGDLS, CDR2 YYNGEE. The CDR3: CASSVDGGWETEAFF. The CDR3 region has the DNA TGTGCCAGCAGCGTAGACGGGGGCTGGGAGACTGAAGCTTTCTTT.

This chain uses TRBV11-2 with TRBJ1-6; D remains ambiguous. V lost 9 bases and J 6 bases, leaving 12 bases between the germline ends. The CDR3 runs to 13 residues. Germline-derived CDR1 and CDR2 are SGHAT and FQNNGV. The CDR3 sequence is CASCTGPNSPLHF. CDR3 sequence (DNA): TGTGCCAGTTGTACCGGACCTAATTCACCCCTCCACTTT. Using reference TRBV11-2 and TRBJ1-6 for the parts outside the CDR3, the full variable domain is EAGVAQSPRYKIIEKRQSVAFWCNPISGHATLYWYQQILGQGPKLLIQFQNNGVVDDSQLPKDRFSAERLKGVDSTLKIQPAKLEDSAVYLCASCTGPNSPLHFGNGTRLTVT.

The gene calls are TRBV25-1 and TRBJ2-2; TRBD2 matches 8 bases. In germline, CDR1 is MGHDK, CDR2 SYGVNS. The CDR3 runs to 14 residues. J lost 8 bases, V lost 11 bases, and 13 bases had no gene match. CDR3 amino acids: CAGTGIGGDGELFF. CDR3 sequence (DNA): TGTGCCGGCACCGGAATCGGGGGGGATGGGGAGCTGTTTTTT.

This clonotype was detected many times. The chain uses TRBV7-6 and TRBJ2-3; TRBD2 matches at 9 bases. V dropped 5 bases and J dropped 5; count of bases not matched to a gene: 5. Germline CDR1 SGHVS, CDR2 FNYEAQ. The CDR3 has 14 residues. CDR3 coding DNA: TGTGCCAGCAGCCCAATTAGCGGGAGAGATACGCAGTATTTT. It specifies CASSPISGRDTQYF.

V and J are TRBV6-1 and TRBJ1-5; D remains unclear. Looked up from germline, CDR1 is MNHNS and CDR2 is SASEGT. CDR3 size: 15 residues. The germline V and J ends were trimmed by 1 base and 3 bases, with 10 bases remaining between them. The CDR3 sequence: CASSEGFRVNQPQHF. Written as DNA, the CDR3 is TGTGCCAGCAGTGAAGGGTTTCGGGTCAATCAGCCCCAGCATTTT.

The V gene is TRBV24-1, the J gene TRBJ2-3; no definite D call. V shed 4 bases and J shed 4 bases, with 8 bases lying between them. Germline CDR1 reads KGHDR; CDR2 reads SFDVKD. The CDR3 is made up of 13 amino acids. The CDR3 is CATSEPPADTQYF. The CDR3 DNA reads TGTGCCACCAGTGAACCCCCGGCAGATACGCAGTATTTT.

In regard to this clonotype: Germline and junction disagree at one end, which may indicate a read error. The V and J genes are TRBV19 and TRBJ1-2; D gene unclear. Germline V gene lookup returns CDR1 LNHDA and CDR2 SQIVND (reference sequence). The CDR3 consists of 15 residues. CDR3: CASSMQSSGNYGNTF. CDR3 bases: TGTGCCAGTAGTATGCAATCGAGCGGTAACTATGGCAACACCTTC.

The gene calls are TRBV20-1 and TRBJ2-6; tentatively, D is TRBD1 (6 bases). V was shortened by 5 bases and J by 0 bases, with 20 bases between the two germline ends. CDR3 length: 18 residues. Germline V gives CDR1 DFQATT, CDR2 SNEGSKA (reference sequence). CDR3 sequence (DNA): TGCAGTGCTCCACACTACAGGGACCACCGCTCTGGGGCCAACGTCCTGACTTTC. It is translated as CSAPHYRDHRSGANVLTF.

This clonotype was counted at least ten times. This chain uses TRBV2 with TRBJ2-3; D remains unclear. V lost 3 bases and J lost 4, with 17 bases in between. Germline V lookup: CDR1 SNHLY, CDR2 FYNNEI. CDR3 length equals 16 residues. Written as DNA, the CDR3 is TGTGCCAGCAGTGAGGAGCCTACATTTACCGCAGATACGCAGTATTTT. Translated: CASSEEPTFTADTQYF.

To note about this clonotype: The CDR3 does not end in the conserved phenylalanine or tryptophan, so this is likely a read error. The DNA is left out, because the CDR3 cannot be placed on it with certainty; the CDR3 is given as TCRdb lists it. This rearrangement joins TRBV9 to TRBJ1-1. The CDR3 length is 12 residues, termini included. Germline V CDR1 and CDR2: SGDLS, YYNGEE. CDR3: CASSGLGTSGRR.

With respect to this clonotype: The germline gene is not matched at one end of the junction; a read error may be the cause. The rearrangement links TRBV10-3 to TRBJ2-1; the match to TRBD2 covers 7 bases. The germline gives CDR1 ENHRY, CDR2 SYGVKD. The CDR3 is 13 amino acids. The CDR3 loop is CAISERGGNGQFF. As DNA, the CDR3 is TGTGCCATCAGTGAGAGGGGAGGGAATGGGCAGTTCTTC.

Points on this clonotype: One end of the junction fails to match germline, which may point to a read error. V is TRBV24-1 and J is TRBJ1-6; unclear D gene. This CDR3 has 14 residues. The germline V gene encodes CDR1 KGHDR and CDR2 SFDVKD. CDR3 protein: CATSSLFLNSPPHF. Here the CDR3 DNA reads TGTGCCACCAGCTCACTCTTCCTCAATTCACCCCCCCACTTT.

The chain recombines TRBV10-3 with TRBJ2-7; 10 bases agree with TRBD2. CDR1 is ENHRY and CDR2 is SYGVKD in the germline V gene. The CDR3 is made up of 14 amino acids. The ends lost 10 bases at V and 0 bases at J; junction bases unmatched: 6. DNA for the CDR3: TGTGCCAGCCAGAGGACTAGCGGCTCCTACGAGCAGTACTTC. Amino acids: CASQRTSGSYEQYF.

The chain combines TRBV12-3 or TRBV12-4 with TRBJ2-1, with D perhaps TRBD2 (5 bases). The CDR3 sequence is 16 residues long. V shed 2 bases and J shed 0 bases, with 11 bases lying between them. The CDR3 nucleotides read TGTGCCAGCAGTTTACCCCTGGGGAGCTCCTACAATGAGCAGTTCTTC. Its translation: CASSLPLGSSYNEQFF.

The rearrangement joins TRBV7-9 to TRBJ1-2; D is uncertain. CDR1 is SEHNR and CDR2 is FQNEAQ in the germline V gene (reference sequence). This CDR3 comprises 13 residues. V dropped 4 bases and J dropped 4 bases, with 10 bases sitting between them. In DNA, the CDR3 is TGTGCCAGCAGCTACAGCTCCGCCTATGGCTACACCTTC. Its translation is CASSYSSAYGYTF.

The chain recombines TRBV7-8 with TRBJ2-7, with a tentative D call TRBD1 (6 bases). Germline CDR1 reads SGHVS; CDR2 reads FQNEAQ. V was clipped by 5 bases and J by 7 bases, with 21 bases between them. The CDR3 runs to 15 residues. The DNA of the CDR3 is TGTGCCAGCAGCCCTGGGGGCAGTGGGTTTTCGGAGCAGTACTTC. Protein: CASSPGGSGFSEQYF.